The source of this T cell receptor beta chain is a study of a mutant IDH1 vaccine in newly diagnosed glioma. In the study overall: Among treated patients, about 60% were male and roughly 38% female, and mean age was approximately 40 years. Patients got radiotherapy, temozolomide, or both beforehand, and most got both.

This CDR3 is 14 amino acids long. Germline V lookup: CDR1 SQVTM, CDR2 ANQGSEA. V dropped 4 bases and J dropped 2; count of bases not matched to a gene: 7. Some clones are missing from TCRdb's copy, which holds only in-frame ones; the method was immunoSEQ multiplex PCR. The repertoire has about 33,000 clones, approximately 91% of them found once; the top ten carry around 5%. The time point is: baseline, week 1 (first vaccination visit). The treatment was: pre-vaccination baseline after standard-of-care therapy. Those who donated had recent WHO grade 3 or 4 IDH1-mutant, ATRX-lost astrocytomas. The source of this sequence is a middle-aged woman with glioma. This chain uses TRBV29-1 with TRBJ2-7; 8 positions match TRBD1. The sample was PBMCs, taken from a glioma patient treated with radiotherapy, temozolomide or both. CDR3 sequence: CSVVRQGSAYEQYF. In nucleotides, the CDR3 is TGCAGCGTTGTGAGACAGGGGAGTGCCTACGAGCAGTACTTC.